A selection of T cell receptor beta chains follows, all from one sample in a study of control samples from healthy donors and cancer patients. This table comes from immunoSEQ multiplex PCR, and its TCRdb copy is limited to in-frame clones, with some not included. The sample records about 150,000 clones, 85% to 95% being singletons. The sequenced material came from PBMCs. The source is a man in his 60s with colorectal cancer. The CDR3 runs from the conserved cysteine through the conserved F or W. Fields, in order: J gene, clone size, V gene, CDR3 protein. Clone sizes are given selectively: once, few, many, or a class where the clone is expanded.

TRBJ1-1	once	TRBV12-2	CASRFQGGTEAFF
TRBJ1-2	.	TRBV9	CASSVGRGDYGYTF
TRBJ2-2	.	TRBV27	CASSPPDRGHSTGELFF
TRBJ2-5	.	TRBV6-5	CASSHGTARQETQYF
TRBJ2-2	.	TRBV6-2/TRBV6-3	CASSYDDRGAGELFF
TRBJ1-6	.	TRBV28	CASRTPSGPLANSPLHF
TRBJ1-3	.	TRBV19	CASNPRGSGNTIYF
TRBJ1-3	.	TRBV3-1/TRBV3-2	CASSPSGGNTIYF
TRBJ2-6	.	TRBV5-1	CASSLTVSGANVLTF
TRBJ2-7	.	TRBV27	CASSASSGDYRYEQYF
TRBJ2-5	.	TRBV12-5	CASSGAFGGTQYF
TRBJ1-2	.	TRBV3-1/TRBV3-2	CASSPSGQGGYGYTF
TRBJ1-5	.	TRBV6-2/TRBV6-3	CASSTREGDQPQHF
TRBJ2-2	.	TRBV5-1	CASSSGTSGSGELFF
TRBJ2-5	once	TRBV3-1/TRBV3-2	CASSPLLSSGETQYF
TRBJ1-4	.	TRBV4-1	CASSQEARQGREKLFF
TRBJ2-7	.	TRBV9	CASSVGLAYKQYF
TRBJ1-5	.	TRBV18	CASSPTGSSQPQHF
TRBJ1-1	.	TRBV10-3	CAISESTGVGTEAFF
TRBJ2-5	.	TRBV19	CASSGQVIATQYF
TRBJ2-5	.	TRBV28	CASSSGGLGGETQYF
TRBJ1-4	.	TRBV7-7	CASSLGRTEKLFF
TRBJ1-1	.	TRBV4-3	CASSQDPTGNTEAFF
TRBJ2-7	.	TRBV6-5	CASSSPGQFGEQYF
TRBJ2-1	.	TRBV12-2	CASRARSLISPNNEQFF
TRBJ1-1	.	TRBV14	CASSRTAGSTEAFF
TRBJ1-2	.	TRBV9	CASSRRDSTGYTF
TRBJ1-1	.	TRBV29-1	CSVPSGDGNTEAFF
TRBJ1-4	.	TRBV19	CASSIDRAGATNEKLFF
TRBJ1-2	.	TRBV19	CASRRGQGAGYTF
TRBJ2-1	once	TRBV6-5	CASSYIGAGGNEQFF
TRBJ2-7	.	TRBV18	CASSPPDRGGNEQYF
TRBJ2-7	.	TRBV30	CAWSVSQGEQYF
TRBJ2-5	.	TRBV7-7	CASSRGLAGGQETQYF
TRBJ1-5	.	TRBV28	CASGTGTGMVNQPQHF
TRBJ2-5	.	TRBV6-5	CASRRSGTTQETQYF
TRBJ2-2	.	TRBV4-3	CASSQQGGDTGELFF
TRBJ2-1	.	TRBV7-9	CASSFPRAQGAGEQFF
TRBJ2-4	.	TRBV5-1	CASRPMGAGGAKNIQYF
TRBJ1-6	.	TRBV5-1	CASSLGERGSPLHF
TRBJ1-5	.	TRBV7-2	CASSLEYQPQHF
TRBJ1-5	few	TRBV6-1	CASSEGAGGGLAQHF
TRBJ2-2	.	TRBV18	CASSKQGPSSNTGELFF
TRBJ1-2	.	TRBV12-3/TRBV12-4	CATRGGAGYGYTF
TRBJ2-7	.	TRBV6-6	CASNRQFSYEQYF
TRBJ2-7	.	TRBV5-5	CASSLDQGYEQYF
TRBJ1-4	.	TRBV7-6	CASSPSGTGANEKLFF
TRBJ1-1	.	TRBV30	CACNRVVGTEAFF
TRBJ2-7	.	TRBV2	CASSGGGWGEQYF
TRBJ2-7	.	TRBV24-1	CATRVSGRPYEQYF
TRBJ1-2	.	TRBV5-1	CASSLTGYGYTF
TRBJ2-5	.	TRBV6-5	CASSYSRGGRLETQYF